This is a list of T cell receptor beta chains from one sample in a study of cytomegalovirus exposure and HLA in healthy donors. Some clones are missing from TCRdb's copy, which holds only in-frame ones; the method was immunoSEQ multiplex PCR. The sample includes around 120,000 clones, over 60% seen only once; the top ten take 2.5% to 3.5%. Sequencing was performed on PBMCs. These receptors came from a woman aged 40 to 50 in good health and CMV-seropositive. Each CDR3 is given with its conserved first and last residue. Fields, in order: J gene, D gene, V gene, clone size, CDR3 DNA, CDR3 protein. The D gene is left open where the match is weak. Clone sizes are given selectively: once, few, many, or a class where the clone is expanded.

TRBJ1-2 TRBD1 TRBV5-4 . TGTGCCAGCAGCTTGCAGGGGGCGGACGGCTACACCTTC CASSLQGADGYTF
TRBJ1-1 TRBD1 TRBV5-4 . TGTGCCAGTATGGGACAGCAGAACACTGAAGCTTTCTTT CASMGQQNTEAFF
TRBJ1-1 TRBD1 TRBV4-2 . TGTGCCAGCAGCCAATCGACAGGGGCCGCTGAAGCTTTCTTT CASSQSTGAAEAFF
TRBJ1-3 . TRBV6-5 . TGTGCCAGCAGTTACGGCGACAGTGGAAACACCATATATTTT CASSYGDSGNTIYF
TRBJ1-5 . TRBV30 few TGTGCCTGGAGTGAACAGGTCAATCAGCCCCAGCATTTT CAWSEQVNQPQHF
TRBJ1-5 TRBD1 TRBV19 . TGTGCCAGTAGTCCCCTTGACAGGGACAATCAGCCCCAGCATTTT CASSPLDRDNQPQHF
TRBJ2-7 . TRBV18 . TGTGCCAGCTCTGGGAGTTCCTACGAGCAGTACTTC CASSGSSYEQYF
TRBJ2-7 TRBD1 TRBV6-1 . TGTGCCAGCGACCTAGGGGGACAGGGCGCCTACGAGCAGTACTTC CASDLGGQGAYEQYF
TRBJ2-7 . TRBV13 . TGTGCCAGCAGCGCACAGGCCAGGGGCGAGCAGTACTTC CASSAQARGEQYF
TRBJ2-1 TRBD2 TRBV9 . TGTGCCAGCAGCGTCACTAGCGGGGGCTACAATGAGCAGTTCTTC CASSVTSGGYNEQFF
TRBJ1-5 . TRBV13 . TGTGCCAGCAGCCTAGGCCGGGGGGATCAGCCCCAGCATTTT CASSLGRGDQPQHF
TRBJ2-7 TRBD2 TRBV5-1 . TGCGCCAGCTCCGGGCGGGGGGCCTGGTACGAGCAGTACTTC CASSGRGAWYEQYF
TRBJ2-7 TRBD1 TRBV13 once TGTGCCAGCAGCCGGGACAGGGGTACCTACGAGCAGTACTTC CASSRDRGTYEQYF
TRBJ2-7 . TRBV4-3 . TGCGCCAGCAGCCAAGACTCGACTAGTCACGAGCAGTACTTC CASSQDSTSHEQYF
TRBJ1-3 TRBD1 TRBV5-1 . TGCGCCAGCAGCTGGACAGGGGACCTGGACACCATATATTTT CASSWTGDLDTIYF
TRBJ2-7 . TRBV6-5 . TGTGCCAGCAGCAACCCGGCGGGGCGATCCTACGAGCAGTACTTC CASSNPAGRSYEQYF
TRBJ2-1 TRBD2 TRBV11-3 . TGTGCCAGCAGCTTAGGGACTAGCGGGGGGGAGCAGTTCTTC CASSLGTSGGEQFF
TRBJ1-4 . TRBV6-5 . TGTGCCAGCAGTTCGACAGCAACTAATGAAAAACTGTTTTTT CASSSTATNEKLFF
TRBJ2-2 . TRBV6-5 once TGTGCCAGCATGGGGCGGGGAGACACCGGGGAGCTGTTTTTT CASMGRGDTGELFF
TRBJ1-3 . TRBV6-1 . TGTGCCAGCAGAGCACAGGGTATTGGGACCATATATTTT CASRAQGIGTIYF
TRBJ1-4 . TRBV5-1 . TGCGCCAGCAGCTTGGGGCGGGCAAGCAACTTGGGGAGAGATAACAAACTGTTTTTT CASSLGRASNLGRDNKLFF
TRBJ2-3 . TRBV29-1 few TGCAGCGTTGAGAGCGAGGGCGTCGGCACAGATACGCAGTATTTT CSVESEGVGTDTQYF
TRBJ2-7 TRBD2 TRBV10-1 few TGCGCCAGCAGGACTAGCGGGTGTCCCTACGAGCAGTACTTC CASRTSGCPYEQYF
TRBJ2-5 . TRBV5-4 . TGTGCCAGCAGCTTCCCACCGTTAGAAGAGACCCAGTACTTC CASSFPPLEETQYF
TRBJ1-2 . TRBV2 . TGTGCCAGCAGTCAAGAGCGGGCGTCGAAGAATGGCTACACCTTC CASSQERASKNGYTF
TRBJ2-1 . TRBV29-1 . TGCAGCGGTGACAATTACAATGAGCAGTTCTTC CSGDNYNEQFF
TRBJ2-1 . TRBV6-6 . TGTGCCAGCAGTTACTCGAGGTCTAGGTTCGATGAGCAGTTCTTC CASSYSRSRFDEQFF
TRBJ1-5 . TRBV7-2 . TGTGCCAGCAGCGAGAACAGTATTAGCAATCAGCCCCAGCATTTT CASSENSISNQPQHF
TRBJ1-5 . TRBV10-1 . TGCGCCAGCAGTGAGTCGACAAGGGGGGGATTTCAGCCCCAGCATTTT CASSESTRGGFQPQHF
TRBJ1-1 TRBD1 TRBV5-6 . TGTGCCAGCAGCCGACAGGGAGTCCCTGAAGCTTTCTTT CASSRQGVPEAFF
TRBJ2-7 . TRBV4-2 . TGTGCCAGCAGCCAAGGAGCAGGAGGAGACTACGAGCAGTACTTC CASSQGAGGDYEQYF
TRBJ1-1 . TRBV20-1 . TGCAGTGCTCCAAAGGACAGTGAAGCTTTCTTT CSAPKDSEAFF
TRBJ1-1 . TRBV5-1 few TGCGCCAGCAGCTTGGAGGGTTTCAGGGGCACTGAAGCTTTCTTT CASSLEGFRGTEAFF
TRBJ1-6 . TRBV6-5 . TGTGCCAGCAGTTACTTTACAGGGTCCGGTAATTCACCCCTCCACTTT CASSYFTGSGNSPLHF
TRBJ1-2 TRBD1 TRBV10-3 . TGTGCCATCAGTGAGGTTATGGACAGGCACAACTATGGCTACACCTTC CAISEVMDRHNYGYTF